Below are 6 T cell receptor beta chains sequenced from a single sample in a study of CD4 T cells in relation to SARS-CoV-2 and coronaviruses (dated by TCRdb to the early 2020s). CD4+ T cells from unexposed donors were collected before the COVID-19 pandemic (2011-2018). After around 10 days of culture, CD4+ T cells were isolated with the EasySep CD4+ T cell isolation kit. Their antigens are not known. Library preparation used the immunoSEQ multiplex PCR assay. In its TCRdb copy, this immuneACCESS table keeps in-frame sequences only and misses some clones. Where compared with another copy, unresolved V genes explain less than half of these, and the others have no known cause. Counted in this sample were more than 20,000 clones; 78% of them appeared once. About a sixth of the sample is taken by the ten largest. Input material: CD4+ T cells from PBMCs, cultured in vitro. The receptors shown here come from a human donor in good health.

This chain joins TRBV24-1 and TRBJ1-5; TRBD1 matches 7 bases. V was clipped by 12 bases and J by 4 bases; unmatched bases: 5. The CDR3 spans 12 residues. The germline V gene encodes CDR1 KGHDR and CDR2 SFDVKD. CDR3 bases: TGTGCCTGGGACAGACAAAATCAGCCCCAGCATTTT. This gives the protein CAWDRQNQPQHF.

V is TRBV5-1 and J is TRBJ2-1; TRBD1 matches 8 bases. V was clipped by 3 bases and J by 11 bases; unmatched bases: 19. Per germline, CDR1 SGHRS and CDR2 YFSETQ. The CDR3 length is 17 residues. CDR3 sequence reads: CASSWESAPGQVMQQFF. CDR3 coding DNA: TGCGCCAGCAGCTGGGAGTCCGCGCCGGGACAGGTCATGCAGCAGTTCTTC.

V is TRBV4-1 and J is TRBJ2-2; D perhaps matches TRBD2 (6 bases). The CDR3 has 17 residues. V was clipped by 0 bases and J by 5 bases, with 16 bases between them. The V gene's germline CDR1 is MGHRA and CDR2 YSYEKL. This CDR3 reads CASSQDRTRGMTGELFF. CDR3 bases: TGCGCCAGCAGCCAAGATAGGACTCGCGGGATGACCGGGGAGCTGTTTTTT.

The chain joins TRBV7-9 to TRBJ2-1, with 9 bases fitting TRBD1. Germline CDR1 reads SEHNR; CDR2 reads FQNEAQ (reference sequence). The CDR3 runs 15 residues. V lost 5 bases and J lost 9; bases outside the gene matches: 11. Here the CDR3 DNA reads TGTGCCAGCAGCCCCTCGGACAGGGGTTTTGGTGAGCAGTTCTTC. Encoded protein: CASSPSDRGFGEQFF.

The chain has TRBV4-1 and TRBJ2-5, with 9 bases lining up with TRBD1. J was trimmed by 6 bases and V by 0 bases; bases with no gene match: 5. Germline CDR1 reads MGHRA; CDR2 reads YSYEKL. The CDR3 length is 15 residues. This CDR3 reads CASSQDGTGFQTQYF. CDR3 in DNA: TGCGCCAGCAGCCAAGATGGGACAGGGTTTCAGACCCAGTACTTC.

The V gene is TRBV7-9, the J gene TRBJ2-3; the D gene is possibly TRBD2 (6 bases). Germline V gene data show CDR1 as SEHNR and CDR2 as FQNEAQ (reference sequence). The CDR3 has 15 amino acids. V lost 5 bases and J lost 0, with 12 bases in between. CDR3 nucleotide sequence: TGTGCCAGCAGCCGCGGACTACCTAGCACAGATACGCAGTATTTT. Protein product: CASSRGLPSTDTQYF.